These 9 T cell receptor beta chains were sequenced from one sample in a study of Graves' ophthalmopathy and Graves' hyperthyroidism. The sequenced template was RNA, covering the TCR beta CDR3 region. RT-PCR in the first round used HTBI primers; a second-round multiplex PCR followed. Each CDR3 protein gets one entry after TCRdb re-called the multiplex PCR reads with MiXCR. This table has 350,000 to 450,000 distinct CDR3 sequences, more than 20% appearing once. Material: peripheral blood. All receptors come from a woman aged 18-29 years with stable Graves' hyperthyroidism.

Only a few counts were recorded for this clonotype. The V gene is TRBV15, the J gene TRBJ2-5; weak D call: TRBD2 (6 bases). V was shortened by 3 bases and J by 2 bases, with 16 bases between the two germline ends. Germline CDR1 is LNHNV and CDR2 is YYDKDF (reference sequence). This CDR3 region has 16 residues. DNA for the CDR3: TGTGCCACCAGCAGGATCGGCGGTAGCGGACAAGAGACCCAGTACTTC. It yields the protein CATSRIGGSGQETQYF.

This clonotype showed up many times. This rearrangement joins TRBV30 to TRBJ2-7; perhaps TRBD2 as D (6 bases). Germline CDR1 GTSNPN, CDR2 SVGIG (reference sequence). Trimming removed 2 bases from V and 9 bases from J, with 20 bases in between. This CDR3 has 14 residues. The CDR3 sequence is CAWSIQLGGVGQYF. The CDR3 DNA reads TGTGCCTGGAGTATACAGTTGGGGGGTGTCGGGCAGTACTTC.

The chain has TRBV6-1 and TRBJ2-4, with TRBD2 as a possible D gene (6 bases). Germline CDR1 and CDR2: MNHNS and SASEGT. V was pared by 5 bases and J by 3 bases, with 17 bases between. CDR3 length: 16 residues. The CDR3 DNA reads as TGTGCCAGCAGTCCCTCACTCCCGGGACTCAAAAACATTCAGTACTTC. This gives the protein CASSPSLPGLKNIQYF.

The chain employs TRBV4-1 and TRBJ2-2; 7 nucleotides agree with TRBD2. There are 18 residues in the CDR3. Trimming took 0 bases from V and 6 from J; bases not matched to a gene: 13. CDR1 and CDR2 from the germline V gene are MGHRA and YSYEKL. CDR3 nucleotides: TGCGCCAGCAGCCAAGAAAAGGGCTGGCGGGAGTATCCCGGGGAGCTGTTTTTT. Translated: CASSQEKGWREYPGELFF.

This rearrangement joins TRBV12-3 or TRBV12-4 to TRBJ1-2; 7 bases are shared with TRBD1. This CDR3 comprises 13 residues. The trim removed 6 bases at V and 4 bases at J, leaving 5 bases unmatched. The CDR3, as DNA: TGTGCCAGCAGCGAGACAGGGAGCTATGGCTACACCTTC. As protein: CASSETGSYGYTF.

This clonotype was observed at least ten times. The V call is TRBV6-5, the J call TRBJ2-5; D unresolved. The germline CDR1 and CDR2 sequences are MNHEY and SVGAGI. V lost 10 bases and J lost 5, with 11 bases in between. The CDR3 contains 11 residues. The CDR3 spells CATSNRETQYF. Written as DNA, the CDR3 is TGTGCCACTTCAAATAGGGAGACCCAGTACTTC.

This clonotype was found many times. The chain couples TRBV6-1 to TRBJ2-7; TRBD2 might be the D (6 bases). CDR3 size: 15 residues. The germline V gene encodes CDR1 MNHNS and CDR2 SASEGT. V was cut by 5 bases and J by 2 bases, with 16 bases left in between. The CDR3 DNA reads TGTGCCAGCAGTCTCAATCCGGGACTCACCTACGAGCAGTACTTC. As protein: CASSLNPGLTYEQYF.

The chain employs TRBV28 and TRBJ2-7, with 9 nucleotides matching TRBD2. CDR3 length: 17 amino acids. The trim removed 2 bases at V and 0 bases at J, leaving 8 bases unmatched. From germline, CDR1 is MDHEN and CDR2 SYDVKM. This CDR3 is CASSLVETSGYSYEQYF. DNA for the CDR3: TGTGCCAGCAGTTTAGTGGAGACTAGCGGATACTCCTACGAGCAGTACTTC.

This clonotype was recorded at least ten times. The gene calls are TRBV20-1 and TRBJ2-4; 9 nucleotides match TRBD1. Germline CDR1 is DFQATT and CDR2 is SNEGSKA (reference sequence). V lost 5 bases, J lost 5 bases, and 10 bases stayed unmatched. This CDR3 is 15 amino acids long. The CDR3 DNA follows: TGCAGTGCTCCGTTTCCGGGACAGGGACAAAACATTCAGTACTTC. Translation gives CSAPFPGQGQNIQYF.